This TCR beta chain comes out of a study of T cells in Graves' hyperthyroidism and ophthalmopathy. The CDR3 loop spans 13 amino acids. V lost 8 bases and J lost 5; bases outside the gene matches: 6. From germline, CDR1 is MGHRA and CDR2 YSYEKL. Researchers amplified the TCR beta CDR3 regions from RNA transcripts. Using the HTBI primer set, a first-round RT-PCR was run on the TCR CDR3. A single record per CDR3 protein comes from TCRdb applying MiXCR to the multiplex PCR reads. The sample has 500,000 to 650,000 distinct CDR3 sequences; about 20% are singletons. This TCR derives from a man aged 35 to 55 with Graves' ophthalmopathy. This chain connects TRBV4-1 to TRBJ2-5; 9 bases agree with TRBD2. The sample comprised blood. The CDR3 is CASRRGGTETQYF. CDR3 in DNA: TGCGCCAGCCGGCGGGGGGGCACCGAGACCCAGTACTTC.